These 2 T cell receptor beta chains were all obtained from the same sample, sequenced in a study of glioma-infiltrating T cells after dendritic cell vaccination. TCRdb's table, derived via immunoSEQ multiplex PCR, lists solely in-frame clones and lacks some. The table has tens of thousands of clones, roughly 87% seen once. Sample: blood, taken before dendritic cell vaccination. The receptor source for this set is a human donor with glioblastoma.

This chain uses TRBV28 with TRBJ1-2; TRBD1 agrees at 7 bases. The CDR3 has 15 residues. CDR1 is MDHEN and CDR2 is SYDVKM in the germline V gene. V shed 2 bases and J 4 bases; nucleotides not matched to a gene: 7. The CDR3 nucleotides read TGTGCCAGCAGTTTAGGGGGACAGAGATTCTATGGCTACACCTTC. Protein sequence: CASSLGGQRFYGYTF.

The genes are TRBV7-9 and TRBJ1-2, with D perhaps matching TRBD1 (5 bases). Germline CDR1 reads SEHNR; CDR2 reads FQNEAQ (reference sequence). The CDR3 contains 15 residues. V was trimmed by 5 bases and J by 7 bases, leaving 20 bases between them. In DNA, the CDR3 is TGTGCCAGCAGCGACAGAGTTTGGCGAGCTGGTGGCTACACCTTC. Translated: CASSDRVWRAGGYTF. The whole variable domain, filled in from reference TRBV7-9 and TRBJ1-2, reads DTGVSQNPRHKITKRGQNVTFRCDPISEHNRLYWYRQTLGQGPEFLTYFQNEAQLEKSRLLSDRFSAERPKGSFSTLEIQRTEQGDSAMYLCASSDRVWRAGGYTFGSGTRLTVV.